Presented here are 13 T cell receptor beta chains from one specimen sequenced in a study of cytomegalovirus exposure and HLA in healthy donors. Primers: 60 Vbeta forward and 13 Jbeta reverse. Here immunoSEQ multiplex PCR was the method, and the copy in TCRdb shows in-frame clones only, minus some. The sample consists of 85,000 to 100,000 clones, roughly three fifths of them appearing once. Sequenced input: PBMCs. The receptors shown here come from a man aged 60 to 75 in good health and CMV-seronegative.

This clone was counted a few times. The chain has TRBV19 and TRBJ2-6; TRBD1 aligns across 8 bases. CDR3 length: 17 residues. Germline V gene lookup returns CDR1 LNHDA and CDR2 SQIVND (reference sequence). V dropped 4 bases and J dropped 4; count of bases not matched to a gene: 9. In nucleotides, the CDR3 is TGTGCCAGTAGTAGGGTGCAGGGGGCATCGGGGGCCAACGTCCTGACTTTC. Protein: CASSRVQGASGANVLTF.

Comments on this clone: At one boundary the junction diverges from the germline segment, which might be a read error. CDR3 region: CAWSFERSIDF. CDR3 nucleotide sequence: TGTGCCTGGAGTTTTGAGAGGTCCATAGACTTC. The chain combines TRBV30 with TRBJ2-5; no clear D gene. The CDR3 covers 11 residues. Germline-derived CDR1 and CDR2 are GTSNPN and SVGIG (reference sequence).

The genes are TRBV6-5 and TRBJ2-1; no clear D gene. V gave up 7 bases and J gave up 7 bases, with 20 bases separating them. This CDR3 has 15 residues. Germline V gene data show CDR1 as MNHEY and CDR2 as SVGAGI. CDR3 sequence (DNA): TGTGCCAGCACCCCCCTCCGAAAATCCGAGAATGAGCAGTTCTTC. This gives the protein CASTPLRKSENEQFF.

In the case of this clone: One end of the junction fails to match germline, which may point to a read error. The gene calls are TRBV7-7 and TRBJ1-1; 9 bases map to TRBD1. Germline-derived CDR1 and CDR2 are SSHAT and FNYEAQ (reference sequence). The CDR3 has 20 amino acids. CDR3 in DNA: TGTGCTAGCAGCGTGCCGGGACAGGGCCCCCCGTGGGGGCTAAACACTGAAGCTTTCTTT. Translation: CASSVPGQGPPWGLNTEAFF.

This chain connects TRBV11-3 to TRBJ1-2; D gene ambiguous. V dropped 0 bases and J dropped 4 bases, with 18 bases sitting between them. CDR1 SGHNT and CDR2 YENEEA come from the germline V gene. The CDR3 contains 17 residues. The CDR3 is CASSLERAWCRGYGYTF. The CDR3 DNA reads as TGTGCCAGCAGCTTAGAGCGGGCGTGGTGCCGAGGCTATGGCTACACCTTC.

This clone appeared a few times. The CDR3 here is CASSQKRGPGQASFSDTQYF. The CDR3 coding sequence is TGCGCCAGCAGCCAAAAGAGGGGGCCCGGTCAGGCTTCGTTTTCAGATACGCAGTATTTT. The chain is built from TRBV4-1 and TRBJ2-3; 7 positions match TRBD1. This CDR3 has 20 residues. Germline V gene sequence: CDR1 MGHRA, CDR2 YSYEKL. Trimming took 2 bases from V and 4 from J; bases not matched to a gene: 21.

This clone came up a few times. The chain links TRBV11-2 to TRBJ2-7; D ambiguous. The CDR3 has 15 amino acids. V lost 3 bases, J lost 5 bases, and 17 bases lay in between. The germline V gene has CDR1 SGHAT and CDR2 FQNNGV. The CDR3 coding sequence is TGTGCCAGCAGCTTGACGTCGGGTTATCCCGACGAGCAGTACTTC. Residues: CASSLTSGYPDEQYF.

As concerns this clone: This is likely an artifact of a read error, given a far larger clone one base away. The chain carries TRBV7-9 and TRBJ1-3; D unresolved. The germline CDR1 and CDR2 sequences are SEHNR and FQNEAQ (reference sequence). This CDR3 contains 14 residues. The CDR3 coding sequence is TGTGCCAGCAGCCCGGGAGTCTCTGGAAACGCCATATATTTT. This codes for CASSPGVSGNAIYF.

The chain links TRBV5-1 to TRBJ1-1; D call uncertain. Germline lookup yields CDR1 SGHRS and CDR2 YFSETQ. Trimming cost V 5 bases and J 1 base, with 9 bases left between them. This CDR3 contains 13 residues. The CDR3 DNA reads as TGCGCCAGCAGGCCAATCAGGAACACTGAAGCTTTCTTT. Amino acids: CASRPIRNTEAFF.

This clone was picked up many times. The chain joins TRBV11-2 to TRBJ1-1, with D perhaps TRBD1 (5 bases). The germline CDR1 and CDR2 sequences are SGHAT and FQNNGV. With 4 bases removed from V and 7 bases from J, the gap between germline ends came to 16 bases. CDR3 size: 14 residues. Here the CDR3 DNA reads TGTGCCAGCAGCTGGGGGGGGGTCGGCCTTGAAGCTTTCTTT. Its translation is CASSWGGVGLEAFF.

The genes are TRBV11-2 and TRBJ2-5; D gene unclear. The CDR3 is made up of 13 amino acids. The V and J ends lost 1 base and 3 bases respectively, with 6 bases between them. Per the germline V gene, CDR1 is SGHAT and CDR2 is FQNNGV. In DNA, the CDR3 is TGTGCCAGCAGCTTAGGACAAAAAGAGACCCAGTACTTC. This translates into CASSLGQKETQYF.

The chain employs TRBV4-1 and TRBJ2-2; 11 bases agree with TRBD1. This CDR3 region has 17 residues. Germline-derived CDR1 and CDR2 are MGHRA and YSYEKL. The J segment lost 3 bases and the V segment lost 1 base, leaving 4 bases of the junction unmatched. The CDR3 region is CASSQGGDRGYTGELFF. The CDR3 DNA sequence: TGCGCCAGCAGCCAAGGGGGGGACAGGGGGTACACCGGGGAGCTGTTTTTT.

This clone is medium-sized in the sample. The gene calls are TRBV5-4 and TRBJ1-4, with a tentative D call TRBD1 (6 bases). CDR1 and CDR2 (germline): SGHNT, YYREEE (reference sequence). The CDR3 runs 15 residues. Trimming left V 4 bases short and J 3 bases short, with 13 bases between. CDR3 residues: CASSLGGRSNEKLFF. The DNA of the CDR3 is TGTGCCAGCAGCCTGGGGGGCAGATCTAATGAAAAACTGTTTTTT.